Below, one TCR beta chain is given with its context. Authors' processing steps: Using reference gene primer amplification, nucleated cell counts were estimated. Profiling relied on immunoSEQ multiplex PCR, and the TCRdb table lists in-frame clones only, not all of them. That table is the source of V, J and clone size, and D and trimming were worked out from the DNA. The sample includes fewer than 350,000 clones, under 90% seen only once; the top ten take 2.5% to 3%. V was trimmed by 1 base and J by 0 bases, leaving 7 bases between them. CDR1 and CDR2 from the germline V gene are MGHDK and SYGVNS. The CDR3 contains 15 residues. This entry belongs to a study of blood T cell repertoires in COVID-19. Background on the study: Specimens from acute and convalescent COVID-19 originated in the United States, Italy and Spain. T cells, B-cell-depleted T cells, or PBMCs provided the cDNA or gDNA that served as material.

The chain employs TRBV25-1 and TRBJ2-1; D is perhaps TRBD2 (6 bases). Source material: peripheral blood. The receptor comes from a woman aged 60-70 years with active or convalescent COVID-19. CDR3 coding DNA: TGTGCCAGCAGTGAATGGAGGGGCTCCTACAATGAGCAGTTCTTC. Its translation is CASSEWRGSYNEQFF. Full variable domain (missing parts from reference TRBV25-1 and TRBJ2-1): EADIYQTPRYLVIGTGKKITLECSQTMGHDKMYWYQQDPGMELHLIHYSYGVNSTEKGDLSSESTVSRIRTEHFPLTLESARPSHTSQYLCASSEWRGSYNEQFFGPGTRLTVL.